This record concerns one T cell receptor (beta chain) sequence. Using immunoSEQ multiplex PCR, the repertoire was profiled, and TCRdb retains in-frame clones only, with some absent. Of more than 45,000 clones listed, 86% are singletons. This sample stems from a study of blood T cell repertoires in COVID-19. Study at large: PBMCs, B-cell-depleted T cells, or T cells were the source of the cDNA or gDNA that made up the material.

This clonotype was obtained from a man in his fifties or sixties with active or convalescent COVID-19. The specimen sequenced was peripheral blood.

The CDR3 spells CASSAGQGREAFF. As DNA, the CDR3 is TGCGCCAGCAGTGCGGGACAGGGTCGGGAAGCTTTCTTT. This chain connects TRBV10-2 to TRBJ1-1; 9 nucleotides line up with TRBD1. V lost 4 bases and J lost 8; bases outside the gene matches: 5. Per germline, CDR1 WSHSY and CDR2 SAAADI. This CDR3 is 13 amino acids long.